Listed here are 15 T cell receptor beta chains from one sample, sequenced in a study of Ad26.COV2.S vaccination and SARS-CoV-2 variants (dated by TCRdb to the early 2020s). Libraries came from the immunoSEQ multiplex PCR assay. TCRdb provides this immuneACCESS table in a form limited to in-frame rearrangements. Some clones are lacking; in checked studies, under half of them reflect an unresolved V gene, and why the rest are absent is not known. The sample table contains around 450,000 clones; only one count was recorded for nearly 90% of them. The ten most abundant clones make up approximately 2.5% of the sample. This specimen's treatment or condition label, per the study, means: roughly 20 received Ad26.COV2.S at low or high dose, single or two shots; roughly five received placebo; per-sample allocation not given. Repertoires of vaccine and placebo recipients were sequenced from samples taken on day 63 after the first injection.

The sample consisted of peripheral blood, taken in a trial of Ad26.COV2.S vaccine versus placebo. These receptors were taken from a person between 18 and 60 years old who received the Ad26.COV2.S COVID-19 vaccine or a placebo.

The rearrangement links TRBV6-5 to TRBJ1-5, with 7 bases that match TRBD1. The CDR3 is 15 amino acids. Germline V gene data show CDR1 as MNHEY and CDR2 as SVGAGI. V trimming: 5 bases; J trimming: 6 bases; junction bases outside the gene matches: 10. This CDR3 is CASSRTGPGAQPQHF. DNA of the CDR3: TGTGCCAGCAGTCGGACAGGCCCCGGAGCTCAGCCCCAGCATTTT.

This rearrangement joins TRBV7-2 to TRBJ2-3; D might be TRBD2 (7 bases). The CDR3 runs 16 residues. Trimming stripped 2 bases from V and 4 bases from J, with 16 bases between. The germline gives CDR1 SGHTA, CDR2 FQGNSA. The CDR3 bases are TGTGCCAGCAGCTTATTAGGCAGGGGAGGGCCAGATACGCAGTATTTT. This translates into CASSLLGRGGPDTQYF.

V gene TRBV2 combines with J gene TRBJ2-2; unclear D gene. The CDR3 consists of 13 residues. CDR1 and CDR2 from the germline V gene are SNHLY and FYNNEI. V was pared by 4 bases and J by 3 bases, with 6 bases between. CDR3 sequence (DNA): TGTGCCAGCAGTGCGACCCACACCGGGGAGCTGTTTTTT. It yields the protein CASSATHTGELFF.

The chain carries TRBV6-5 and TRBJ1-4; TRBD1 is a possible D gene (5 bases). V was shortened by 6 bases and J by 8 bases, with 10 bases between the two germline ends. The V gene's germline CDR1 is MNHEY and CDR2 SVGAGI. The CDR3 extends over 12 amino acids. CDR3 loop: CASRGGEEKLFF. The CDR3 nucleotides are TGTGCCAGCAGGGGGGGGGAGGAAAAACTGTTTTTT.

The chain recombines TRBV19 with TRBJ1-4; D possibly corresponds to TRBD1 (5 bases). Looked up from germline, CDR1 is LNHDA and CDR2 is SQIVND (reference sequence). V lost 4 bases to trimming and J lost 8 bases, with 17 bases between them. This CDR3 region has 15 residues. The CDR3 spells CASSTLRDFQEKLFF. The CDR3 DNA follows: TGTGCCAGTAGTACCCTCCGGGACTTTCAAGAAAAACTGTTTTTT.

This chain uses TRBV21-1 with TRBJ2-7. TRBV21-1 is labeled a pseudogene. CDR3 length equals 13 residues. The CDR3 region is CASSKLRGYEQYV. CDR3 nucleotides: TGTGCCAGCAGCAAATTGAGGGGTTACGAGCAGTACGTC.

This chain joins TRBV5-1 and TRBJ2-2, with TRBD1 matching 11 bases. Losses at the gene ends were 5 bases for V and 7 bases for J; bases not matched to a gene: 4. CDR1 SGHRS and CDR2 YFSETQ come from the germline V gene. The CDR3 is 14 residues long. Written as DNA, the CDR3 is TGCGCCAGCAGAAGGGACAGGGGGGACGGGGAGCTGTTTTTT. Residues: CASRRDRGDGELFF. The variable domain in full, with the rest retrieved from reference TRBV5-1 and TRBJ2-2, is KAGVTQTPRYLIKTRGQQVTLSCSPISGHRSVSWYQQTPGQGLQFLFEYFSETQRNKGNFPGRFSGRQFSNSRSEMNVSTLELGDSALYLCASRRDRGDGELFFGEGSRLTVL.

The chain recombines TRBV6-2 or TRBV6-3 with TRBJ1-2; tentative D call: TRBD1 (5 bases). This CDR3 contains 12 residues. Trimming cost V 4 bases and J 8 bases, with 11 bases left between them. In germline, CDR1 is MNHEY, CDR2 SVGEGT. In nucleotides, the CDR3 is TGTGCCAGCAGTTGGCGGGGCGGAGGCTACACCTTC. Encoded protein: CASSWRGGGYTF.

As DNA, the CDR3 is TGTGCCAGCAGTAGGACCCGAGAGACCCAGTACTTC. Protein: CASSRTRETQYF. The chain links TRBV6-4 to TRBJ2-5; D ambiguous. Germline V gene sequence: CDR1 MRHNA, CDR2 SNTAGT. The CDR3 totals 12 residues. Trimming shortened V by 5 bases and J by 4 bases, and 8 bases separated the two germline ends.

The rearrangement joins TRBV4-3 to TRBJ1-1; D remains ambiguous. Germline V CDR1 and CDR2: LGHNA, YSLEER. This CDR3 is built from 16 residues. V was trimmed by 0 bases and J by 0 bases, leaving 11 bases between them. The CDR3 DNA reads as TGCGCCAGCAGCCAAGAGTTCGAAGATTTGAACACTGAAGCTTTCTTT. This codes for CASSQEFEDLNTEAFF.

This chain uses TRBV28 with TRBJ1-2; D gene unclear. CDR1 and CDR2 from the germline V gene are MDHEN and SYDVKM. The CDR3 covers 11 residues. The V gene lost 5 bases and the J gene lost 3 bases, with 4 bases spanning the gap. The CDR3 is CASSHYYGYTF. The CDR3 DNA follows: TGTGCCAGCAGTCACTACTATGGCTACACCTTC.

The CDR3 bases are TGTGCCAGCAAAACCGAGGGCTTCGAAACTTTCTTT. It codes for CASKTEGFETFF. V gene TRBV2 combines with J gene TRBJ1-1; no firm D call. Germline values: CDR1 SNHLY, CDR2 FYNNEI. The CDR3 extends over 12 amino acids. Deletions cut 7 bases from V and 12 bases from J, with 18 bases between.

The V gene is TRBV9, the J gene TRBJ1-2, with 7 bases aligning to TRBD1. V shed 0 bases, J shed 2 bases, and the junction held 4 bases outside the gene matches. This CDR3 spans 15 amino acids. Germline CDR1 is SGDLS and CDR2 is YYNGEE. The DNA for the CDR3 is TGTGCCAGCAGCGTAGAGGGGGCATGGAACTATGGCTACACCTTC. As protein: CASSVEGAWNYGYTF.

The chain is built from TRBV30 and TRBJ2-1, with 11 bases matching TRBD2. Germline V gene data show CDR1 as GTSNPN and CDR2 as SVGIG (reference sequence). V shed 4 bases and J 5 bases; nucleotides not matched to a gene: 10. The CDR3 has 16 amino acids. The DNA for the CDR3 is TGTGCCTGGAACCGACCTAGCGGGAGGTATGACAATGAGCAGTTCTTC. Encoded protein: CAWNRPSGRYDNEQFF. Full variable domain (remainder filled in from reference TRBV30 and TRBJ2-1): SQTIHQWPATLVQPVGSPLSLECTVEGTSNPNLYWYRQAAGRGLQLLFYSVGIGQISSEVPQNLSASRPQDRQFILSSKKLLLSDSGFYLCAWNRPSGRYDNEQFFGPGTRLTVL.

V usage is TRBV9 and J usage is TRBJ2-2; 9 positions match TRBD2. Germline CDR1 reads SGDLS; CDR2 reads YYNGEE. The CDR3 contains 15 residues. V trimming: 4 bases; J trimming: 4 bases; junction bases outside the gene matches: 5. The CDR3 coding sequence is TGTGCCAGCAGCTCGCGACTAGCGGCCACCGGGGAGCTGTTTTTT. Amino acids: CASSSRLAATGELFF.